One and the same sample provided the 5 T cell receptor beta chains below, sequenced in a study of T cell repertoires in cytomegalovirus infection (dated by TCRdb to the late 2010s). TCRdb names Illumina HiSeq 1500 as the instrument used. The public reads were reprocessed in TCRdb via fastp at Q25 and MiXCR, keeping in-frame beta chains. Entries that share a CDR3 protein sequence are merged under the most common genes and DNA. This sample gives about 450,000 distinct CDR3 sequences in total; approximately 33% of them show up just once. Roughly an eighth of the sample is held by the ten biggest clonotypes. What was sequenced was PBMCs. Receptors originate from a human donor in good health (CMV status not recorded). Some clones in this sample may be carry-over from other donors' samples.

This clonotype was detected ten times or more. CDR3 residues: CASDGGYSGNTIYF. The CDR3 bases are TGTGCCAGCGACGGAGGGTACTCTGGAAACACCATATATTTT. V is TRBV28 and J is TRBJ1-3; D gene ambiguous. The CDR3 runs to 14 residues. Germline V gene sequence: CDR1 MDHEN, CDR2 SYDVKM. The V and J ends lost 8 bases and 0 bases respectively, with 11 bases between them.

This clonotype was counted between two and nine times. The chain combines TRBV7-2 with TRBJ2-3; D could derive from TRBD1 or TRBD2 (6 bases each). V lost 5 bases and J lost 3, with 15 bases in between. Per germline, CDR1 SGHTA and CDR2 FQGNSA. CDR3 length: 15 amino acids. The DNA of the CDR3 is TGTGCCAGCAGCCCTGGGGGGCCCTGGACAGATACGCAGTATTTT. This encodes CASSPGGPWTDTQYF.

The chain is built from TRBV10-2 and TRBJ2-2; 9 bases are shared with TRBD1. Germline V gives CDR1 WSHSY, CDR2 SAAADI. The CDR3 loop spans 15 amino acids. After removal of 7 bases from V and 7 bases from J, the junction contained 10 bases not matched to a gene. The CDR3 is CASIHDRGVHGELFF. The CDR3 DNA sequence: TGCGCCAGCATCCACGACAGGGGGGTTCACGGGGAGCTGTTTTTT.

A note on this clonotype: Just one base apart from a much larger clone, this may be a read error. The chain carries TRBV6-1 and TRBJ2-2; TRBD2 agrees at 14 bases. Germline loops: CDR1 MNHNS, CDR2 SASEGT. The CDR3 totals 15 residues. The CDR3, as DNA: TGTTCCAGCAGCGGGACTAGCGGGAGCCCCGGGGAGCTGTTTTTT. It translates to CSSSGTSGSPGELFF.

The table lists this clonotype with many counts. The chain joins TRBV11-2 to TRBJ1-1; D may be TRBD1 (6 bases). Trimming shortened V by 6 bases and J by 4 bases, and 15 bases separated the two germline ends. CDR1 and CDR2 (germline): SGHAT, FQNNGV. This CDR3 is built from 14 residues. The CDR3 reads CASRADSRTTEAFF. The DNA of the CDR3 is TGTGCCAGCAGAGCGGACAGCAGAACCACTGAAGCTTTCTTT.